This T cell receptor (beta chain) was identified during a study of blood T cells in healthy people across ages. The authors drew roughly 9.8 milliliters of peripheral blood from each donor. Together with a sample-barcoded 5' primer, a J-beta primer mix was included in a second PCR lasting roughly 6 to 12 cycles. From each sample, at least 3 million paired-end reads containing CDR3 were obtained. TCRdb reprocessed the 5' RACE reads with MiXCR, giving one entry per CDR3 protein. The data hold 1.5 million to 1.9 million distinct CDR3 sequences, with roughly two fifths observed a single time. The germline gives CDR1 SNHLY, CDR2 FYNNEI. The CDR3 is 15 residues long. Trimming cost V 2 bases and J 2 bases; bases outside gene matches: 3.

The sequence was obtained from a woman between 18 and 29 years old in good health. The chain is built from TRBV2 and TRBJ2-1; 7 bases agree with TRBD1. The sequenced sample consisted of blood. CDR3 loop: CASSEWQGAYNEQFF. The CDR3 coding sequence is TGTGCCAGCAGTGAATGGCAGGGGGCCTACAATGAGCAGTTCTTC.